Reported below is one TCR beta chain. Antigen: not known. Germline and junction disagree at one end, which may indicate a read error. The data were produced by immunoSEQ multiplex PCR, yet TCRdb's version contains in-frame clones alone and is incomplete. The data show about 2.1 million clones, approximately 94% seen once. These data are taken from a study of shared clonotypes between healthy human individuals. Broader study findings: All-four-donor shared clonotypes had higher generation probabilities than non-shared clonotypes did.

CD45RO-negative cells were positively selected for CCR7, leaving out terminally differentiated effector memory CD45RA+ cells. Material: naive CD8+ T cells from PBMCs. The receptor comes from a man aged 18 to 29 in good health. Some clones in this sample may be carry-over from other donors' samples.

The CDR3 loop reads CASSLGEAHF. The CDR3 DNA follows: TGTGCCAGCAGCCTAGGTGAGGCCCATTTT. The rearrangement uses TRBV7-9 and TRBJ2-3; D not resolved. This CDR3 is 10 amino acids long. Germline V gene lookup returns CDR1 SEHNR and CDR2 FQNEAQ (reference sequence).